These 27 T cell receptor beta chains were all obtained from the same sample, sequenced in a study of blood T cell repertoires in COVID-19. Profiled with immunoSEQ multiplex PCR; TCRdb holds only in-frame clones, not every one. Of under 95,000 clones listed, 65% to 90% are singletons. The sample was peripheral blood. These receptors all come from a man aged 45-65 years with COVID-19, enrolled during active disease.

The genes are TRBV6-2 or TRBV6-3 and TRBJ2-6, with 7 bases identical to TRBD1. CDR1 and CDR2 (germline): MNHEY, SVGEGT. The ends lost 5 bases at V and 0 bases at J; junction bases unmatched: 7. The CDR3 has 17 amino acids. The CDR3 bases are TGTGCCAGCAGTCTCGAAGGGACAGCCTCTGGGGCCAACGTCCTGACTTTC. Translation gives CASSLEGTASGANVLTF.

The chain has TRBV5-1 and TRBJ1-6; D unclear. Germline V gene sequence: CDR1 SGHRS, CDR2 YFSETQ. V was cut by 0 bases and J by 5 bases, with 6 bases left in between. This CDR3 is 14 amino acids long. The CDR3 DNA follows: TGCGCCAGCAGCTTGGATACAGATAATTCACCCCTCCACTTT. Encoded protein: CASSLDTDNSPLHF.

The chain is built from TRBV2 and TRBJ1-5; no clear D gene. This CDR3 is built from 14 residues. Germline CDR1 reads SNHLY; CDR2 reads FYNNEI. V was clipped by 11 bases and J by 6 bases, with 20 bases between them. This chain's CDR3 is CASTEQLGSQPQHF. CDR3 in DNA: TGTGCCTCTACGGAGCAGTTAGGGAGTCAGCCCCAGCATTTT.

J is TRBJ1-5 and V is TRBV28; TRBD1 might be the D (6 bases). The V gene lost 5 bases and the J gene lost 4 bases, with 18 bases spanning the gap. Germline-derived CDR1 and CDR2 are MDHEN and SYDVKM. This CDR3 has 16 residues. CDR3 in DNA: TGTGCCAGCAGTCCTCCCGGAGGCCAGGGGAATCAGCCCCAGCATTTT. This translates into CASSPPGGQGNQPQHF.

This clone turned up a few times. The chain links TRBV2 to TRBJ2-7; 10 nucleotides agree with TRBD1. The J segment lost 6 bases and the V segment lost 2 bases, leaving 7 bases of the junction unmatched. The CDR3 runs to 15 residues. The germline gives CDR1 SNHLY, CDR2 FYNNEI. The CDR3, as DNA: TGTGCCAGCAGTGAATTAGGGACAGGGGATCGCGAGCAGTACTTC. Protein product: CASSELGTGDREQYF.

This chain links TRBV19 with TRBJ2-2; 10 bases align to TRBD2. This CDR3 is 16 amino acids long. The J segment lost 6 bases and the V segment lost 3 bases, leaving 7 bases of the junction unmatched. Germline CDR1 and CDR2: LNHDA and SQIVND (reference sequence). The CDR3, as DNA: TGTGCCAGTAGTATGCCCAGCGGGAGGGCCGCCGGGGAGCTGTTTTTT. Amino acid sequence: CASSMPSGRAAGELFF.

The CDR3 is CASSLGDRGAAFF. DNA for the CDR3: TGTGCCAGCAGCTTAGGGGACAGGGGAGCAGCTTTCTTT. The chain carries TRBV7-2 and TRBJ1-1, with 10 bases that match TRBD1. With 1 base clipped from V and 10 bases from J, the junction kept 3 bases outside the gene matches. The CDR3 totals 13 residues. CDR1 is SGHTA, CDR2 FQGNSA, per germline.

This clone counts as medium-sized. J is TRBJ2-1 and V is TRBV6-6; the D gene is possibly TRBD1 (5 bases). The V and J ends lost 7 bases and 6 bases respectively, with 16 bases between them. CDR3 length equals 14 residues. Germline CDR1 MNHNY, CDR2 SVGAGI (reference sequence). The CDR3: CASTVQAGFNEQFF. The CDR3 DNA is TGTGCCAGCACCGTACAGGCCGGGTTCAATGAGCAGTTCTTC.

V gene TRBV11-2 combines with J gene TRBJ2-3, with TRBD2 identical over 12 bases. The V gene's germline CDR1 is SGHAT and CDR2 FQNNGV. The V segment lost 5 bases and the J segment 0 bases; nucleotides outside the gene matches: 3. The CDR3 sequence is 16 residues long. Here the CDR3 DNA reads TGTGCCAGCAGCCCCACTAGCGGGAGGAGCACAGATACGCAGTATTTT. Translating gives CASSPTSGRSTDTQYF.

In nucleotides, the CDR3 is TGTGCCAGCAGCGTAGGGTCGGACACCATATATTTT. This translates into CASSVGSDTIYF. The chain is built from TRBV9 and TRBJ1-3; D is uncertain. The CDR3 is 12 residues long. From germline, CDR1 is SGDLS and CDR2 YYNGEE. The V end was cut by 0 bases, the J end by 8 bases, with 6 bases between.

The CDR3 here is CASSLLSGSSYNEQFF. CDR3 in DNA: TGTGCCAGCAGTTTATTGTCGGGTAGCTCCTACAATGAGCAGTTCTTC. The J gene is TRBJ2-1, the V gene TRBV27, with D unresolved. The CDR3 has 16 residues. The germline V gene has CDR1 MNHEY and CDR2 SMNVEV (reference sequence). Trimming cost V 1 base and J 0 bases, with 10 bases left between them.

This clone has ten or more counts. Other nucleotide sequences in the sample specify the same CDR3. This chain uses TRBV5-1 with TRBJ2-7; maybe TRBD2 (6 bases). The CDR3 runs to 14 residues. Germline V gene data show CDR1 as SGHRS and CDR2 as YFSETQ. Trimming left V 0 bases short and J 4 bases short, with 11 bases between. CDR3: CASSLAGGRYEQYF. The CDR3, as DNA: TGCGCCAGCAGCTTGGCTGGAGGGCGGTACGAGCAGTACTTC.

The chain employs TRBV12-3 or TRBV12-4 and TRBJ1-1, with no clear D. V shed 4 bases and J shed 0 bases, with 6 bases lying between them. The CDR3 is 13 amino acids. The CDR3 coding sequence is TGTGCCAGCAGTTGGGCAGTGAACACTGAAGCTTTCTTT. Encoded protein: CASSWAVNTEAFF.

The V call is TRBV19, the J call TRBJ1-1; TRBD1 matches at 7 bases. The germline V gene has CDR1 LNHDA and CDR2 SQIVND (reference sequence). The CDR3 extends over 14 amino acids. V lost 5 bases, J lost 12 bases, and 15 bases stayed unmatched. CDR3 DNA: TGTGCCAGTAGTGCTCAGTCCCTCAGGGGGATCACTTTCTTT. This translates into CASSAQSLRGITFF.

This chain connects TRBV30 to TRBJ2-7; 14 bases match TRBD2. Germline V gene sequence: CDR1 GTSNPN, CDR2 SVGIG (reference sequence). The V and J ends lost 7 bases and 4 bases, in that order; junction bases with no gene match: 15. The CDR3 has 17 amino acids. CDR3 in amino acids: CAFRDRGTSGRVYEQYF. The CDR3 DNA reads TGTGCCTTCCGGGACAGGGGGACTAGCGGGAGAGTATACGAGCAGTACTTC.

The chain has TRBV7-3 and TRBJ2-2; a possible D gene is TRBD2 (6 bases). Germline lookup yields CDR1 SGHTA and CDR2 FQGTGA. This CDR3 region has 15 residues. Trimming cost V 4 bases and J 8 bases, with 17 bases left between them. CDR3 amino acids: CASSSASSVDGELFF. CDR3 sequence (DNA): TGTGCCAGCAGCTCAGCCTCTAGCGTGGATGGGGAGCTGTTTTTT.

This chain links TRBV19 with TRBJ1-2; D gene unclear. V dropped 1 base and J dropped 8 bases, with 11 bases sitting between them. The CDR3 runs to 13 residues. CDR1 LNHDA and CDR2 SQIVND come from the germline V gene (reference sequence). The CDR3 region is CASSIGSRYGYTF. The CDR3, as DNA: TGTGCCAGTAGTATAGGGTCCAGGTACGGCTACACCTTC.

The chain uses TRBV21-1 and TRBJ2-1; the tabulated D call, TRBD2, remains unverified against the DNA. TRBV21-1 is a pseudogene segment. The CDR3 totals 11 residues. CDR3 DNA: TGTGCCAGCAGCAGGACTAGTACCCAGTTCTTC. Amino acid sequence: CASSRTSTQFF.

The V call is TRBV28, the J call TRBJ1-5; D ambiguous. Trimming pared 3 bases from V and 6 bases from J, leaving 6 bases between. There are 12 residues in the CDR3. Germline V gene lookup returns CDR1 MDHEN and CDR2 SYDVKM. The CDR3 spells CASSFQFQPQHF. The CDR3 region has the DNA TGTGCCAGCAGTTTCCAATTTCAGCCCCAGCATTTT.

J is TRBJ2-7 and V is TRBV28; 12 positions agree with TRBD1. This CDR3 contains 14 residues. Germline values: CDR1 MDHEN, CDR2 SYDVKM. V shed 7 bases, J shed 7 bases, and the junction held 8 bases outside the gene matches. The CDR3, as DNA: TGTGCCAGCATTTCCGGGACAGGGGGCGATGAGCAGTACTTC. Protein product: CASISGTGGDEQYF. The full variable domain, in which reference TRBV28 and TRBJ2-7 provide the parts outside the CDR3, is DVKVTQSSRYLVKRTGEKVFLECVQDMDHENMFWYRQDPGLGLRLIYFSYDVKMKEKGDIPEGYSVSREKKERFSLILESASTNQTSMYLCASISGTGGDEQYFGPGTRLTVT.

This chain links TRBV5-1 with TRBJ2-5; possibly TRBD1 for D (6 bases). Germline V gene data show CDR1 as SGHRS and CDR2 as YFSETQ. This CDR3 is 14 amino acids long. Between the trimmed V and J ends, which lost 0 bases and 1 base, there was a span of 7 bases. The CDR3 DNA reads TGCGCCAGCAGCTTGGGGGGGCCCCAAGAGACCCAGTACTTC. As protein: CASSLGGPQETQYF.

This clone appeared once. This sequence joins TRBV29-1 and TRBJ2-5; the match to TRBD1 covers 11 bases. This CDR3 spans 13 amino acids. Germline CDR1 is SQVTM and CDR2 is ANQGSEA. V lost 8 bases, J lost 13 bases, and 15 bases stayed unmatched. CDR3 in amino acids: CSTGRTGGFQGYF. CDR3 nucleotides: TGCAGCACAGGGAGGACAGGGGGCTTTCAGGGGTACTTC.

The chain uses TRBV4-1 and TRBJ2-1; 11 nucleotides match TRBD2. V dropped 0 bases and J dropped 8; count of bases not matched to a gene: 9. Germline V gene sequence: CDR1 MGHRA, CDR2 YSYEKL. The CDR3 totals 17 residues. The CDR3 protein is CASSQDYETSGKYEQFF. CDR3 nucleotides: TGCGCCAGCAGCCAAGACTACGAGACTAGCGGGAAATATGAGCAGTTCTTC.

V gene TRBV9 combines with J gene TRBJ1-1; D is undetermined. The CDR3 spans 15 residues. From germline, CDR1 is SGDLS and CDR2 YYNGEE. V dropped 3 bases and J dropped 1 base, with 13 bases sitting between them. CDR3 bases: TGTGCCAGCAGCGCGCAGGTTATCCCGAACACTGAAGCTTTCTTT. This translates into CASSAQVIPNTEAFF.

The chain links TRBV7-8 to TRBJ2-7; 7 bases line up with TRBD2. V shed 4 bases and J 5 bases; nucleotides not matched to a gene: 11. This CDR3 is 15 amino acids long. Germline V gives CDR1 SGHVS, CDR2 FQNEAQ. In DNA form, the CDR3 reads TGTGCCAGCAGCTGGTCCGGGACTATCTGGGACGAGCAGTACTTC. Translated: CASSWSGTIWDEQYF. The full variable domain, in which reference TRBV7-8 and TRBJ2-7 provide the parts outside the CDR3, is GAGVSQSPRYKVAKRGQDVALRCDPISGHVSLFWYQQALGQGPEFLTYFQNEAQLDKSGLPSDRFFAERPEGSVSTLKIQRTQQEDSAVYLCASSWSGTIWDEQYFGPGTRLTVT.

This chain joins TRBV9 and TRBJ2-7; 7 bases are shared with TRBD1. The CDR3 has 15 residues. Germline V gives CDR1 SGDLS, CDR2 YYNGEE. V shed 0 bases, J shed 4 bases, and the junction held 7 bases outside the gene matches. The CDR3 region is CASSVATGKGYEQYF. Here the CDR3 DNA reads TGTGCCAGCAGCGTAGCGACAGGGAAGGGTTACGAGCAGTACTTC.

This clone is classed as medium-sized. J is TRBJ1-6 and V is TRBV15; TRBD1 agrees at 10 bases. From germline, CDR1 is LNHNV and CDR2 YYDKDF (reference sequence). The CDR3 covers 16 residues. V shed 3 bases and J 7 bases; nucleotides not matched to a gene: 6. CDR3: CATSRTKGQGNSPLHF. Written as DNA, the CDR3 is TGTGCCACCAGCAGGACTAAGGGACAGGGGAATTCACCCCTCCACTTT.